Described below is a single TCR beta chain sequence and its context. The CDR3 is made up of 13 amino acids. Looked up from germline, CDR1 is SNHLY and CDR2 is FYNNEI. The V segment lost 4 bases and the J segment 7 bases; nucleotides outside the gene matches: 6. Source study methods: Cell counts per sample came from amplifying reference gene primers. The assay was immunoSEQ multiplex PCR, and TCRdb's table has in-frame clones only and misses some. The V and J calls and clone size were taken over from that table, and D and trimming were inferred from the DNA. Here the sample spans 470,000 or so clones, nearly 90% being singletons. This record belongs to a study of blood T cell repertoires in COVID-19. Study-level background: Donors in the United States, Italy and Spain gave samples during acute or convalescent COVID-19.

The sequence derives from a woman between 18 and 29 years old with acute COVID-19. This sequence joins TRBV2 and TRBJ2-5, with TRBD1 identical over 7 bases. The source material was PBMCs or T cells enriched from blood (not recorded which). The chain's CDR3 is CASSGQGLGTQYF. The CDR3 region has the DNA TGTGCCAGCAGTGGACAGGGCTTAGGGACCCAGTACTTC.